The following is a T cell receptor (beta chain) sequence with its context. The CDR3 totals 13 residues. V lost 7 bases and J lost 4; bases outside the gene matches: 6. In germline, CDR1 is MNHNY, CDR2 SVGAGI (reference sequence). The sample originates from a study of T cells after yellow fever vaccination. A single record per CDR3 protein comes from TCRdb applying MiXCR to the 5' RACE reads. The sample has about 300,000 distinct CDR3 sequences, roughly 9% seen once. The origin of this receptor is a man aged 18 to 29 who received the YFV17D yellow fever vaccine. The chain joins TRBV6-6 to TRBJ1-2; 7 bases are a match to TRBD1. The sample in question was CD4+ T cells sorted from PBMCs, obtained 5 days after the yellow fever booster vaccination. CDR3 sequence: CASKDGTAYGYTF. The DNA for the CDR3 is TGTGCCAGCAAGGACGGGACAGCCTATGGCTACACCTTC.